Shown below are 15 T cell receptor beta chains from a single sample sequenced in a study of blood T cell repertoires in COVID-19. Sequencing was performed with immunoSEQ multiplex PCR; in TCRdb, only in-frame clones are kept and a portion is missing. The sample has 150,000 to 200,000 clones, around 92% seen once. Input material: peripheral blood. Receptor source: a man aged 30 to 45 with COVID-19, enrolled during active disease.

This clone was seen just once. This sequence joins TRBV7-9 and TRBJ1-2; no clear D. V was trimmed by 5 bases and J by 4 bases, leaving 8 bases between them. This CDR3 has 12 amino acids. Per the germline V gene, CDR1 is SEHNR and CDR2 is FQNEAQ (reference sequence). The CDR3 reads CASSPHSYGYTF. DNA for the CDR3: TGTGCCAGCAGCCCCCACTCCTATGGCTACACCTTC. The full variable domain, its missing parts supplied by reference TRBV7-9 and TRBJ1-2, is DTGVSQNPRHKITKRGQNVTFRCDPISEHNRLYWYRQTLGQGPEFLTYFQNEAQLEKSRLLSDRFSAERPKGSFSTLEIQRTEQGDSAMYLCASSPHSYGYTFGSGTRLTVV.

The chain couples TRBV7-6 to TRBJ2-3; tentative D call: TRBD1 (6 bases). CDR1 SGHVS and CDR2 FNYEAQ come from the germline V gene. Trimming removed 5 bases at V and 6 bases at J, with 18 bases between. The CDR3 length is 15 residues. The CDR3 region is CASSAAGTPRDTQYF. Written as DNA, the CDR3 is TGTGCCAGCAGCGCGGCCGGGACACCGAGGGATACGCAGTATTTT.

This chain uses TRBV7-6 with TRBJ2-1; perhaps TRBD2 as D (7 bases). Germline CDR1 reads SGHVS; CDR2 reads FNYEAQ. The germline V and J ends were trimmed by 4 bases and 6 bases, with 13 bases remaining between them. CDR3 length equals 14 residues. In DNA form, the CDR3 reads TGTGCCAGCAGCTCCCGGGGAGGGGGCAATGAGCAGTTCTTC. It translates to CASSSRGGGNEQFF.

The chain recombines TRBV6-1 with TRBJ2-7; the D is unclear. CDR1 and CDR2 from the germline V gene are MNHNS and SASEGT. Trimming left V 2 bases short and J 3 bases short, with 11 bases between. The CDR3 has 14 residues. CDR3 DNA: TGTGCCAGCAGTGAAATTTCTAGAAACTACGAGCAGTACTTC. Its translation is CASSEISRNYEQYF.

The chain carries TRBV28 and TRBJ2-4; 8 nucleotides agree with TRBD1. The CDR3 has 16 amino acids. Germline V gene lookup returns CDR1 MDHEN and CDR2 SYDVKM. J gave up 4 bases and V 4 bases, and 9 bases lay outside the gene matches. CDR3 nucleotides: TGTGCCAGCAGTTCCTGGACAGGGCAGGGAAAAAACATTCAGTACTTC. Protein: CASSSWTGQGKNIQYF.

Here the CDR3 reads CASSTGQVVMNTEAFF. In nucleotides, the CDR3 is TGCGCCAGCAGCACTGGACAGGTTGTTATGAACACTGAAGCTTTCTTT. V gene TRBV5-1 combines with J gene TRBJ1-1, with 7 positions matching TRBD1. In germline, CDR1 is SGHRS, CDR2 YFSETQ. The ends lost 4 bases at V and 0 bases at J; junction bases unmatched: 9. This CDR3 is built from 16 residues.

The rearrangement links TRBV12-3 or TRBV12-4 to TRBJ2-7; the match to TRBD1 covers 7 bases. CDR3 size: 13 residues. Trimming took 8 bases from V and 1 from J; bases not matched to a gene: 5. CDR3 amino acids: CASQTGVSYEQYF. The DNA for the CDR3 is TGTGCCAGCCAAACAGGGGTGTCCTACGAGCAGTACTTC.

J is TRBJ2-2 and V is TRBV5-1, with 7 bases fitting TRBD1. J gave up 0 bases and V 3 bases, and 5 bases lay outside the gene matches. The CDR3 runs to 16 residues. The germline CDR1 and CDR2 sequences are SGHRS and YFSETQ. The CDR3 sequence is CASSSGQSTNTGELFF. CDR3 bases: TGCGCCAGCAGCTCGGGACAGTCTACGAACACCGGGGAGCTGTTTTTT.

V usage is TRBV4-2 and J usage is TRBJ2-5; D gene uncertain. CDR3 length: 15 residues. V lost 3 bases, J lost 3 bases, and 14 bases lay in between. In germline, CDR1 is LGHNA, CDR2 YNFKEQ. The CDR3 spells CASSQPAARKETQYF. In DNA form, the CDR3 reads TGTGCCAGCAGCCAGCCCGCCGCGCGAAAAGAGACCCAGTACTTC.

V usage is TRBV7-7 and J usage is TRBJ2-5, with 7 positions matching TRBD1. Trimming removed 3 bases from V and 2 bases from J; junction bases left unmatched: 3. CDR3 length: 14 residues. Germline V gene data show CDR1 as SSHAT and CDR2 as FNYEAQ (reference sequence). In DNA, the CDR3 is TGTGCCAGCAGCTTCGGGACAGTACAAGAGACCCAGTACTTC. This encodes CASSFGTVQETQYF. The full variable domain, its missing parts supplied by reference TRBV7-7 and TRBJ2-5, is GAGVSQSPRYKVTKRGQDVTLRCDPISSHATLYWYQQALGQGPEFLTYFNYEAQPDKSGLPSDRFSAERPEGSISTLTIQRTEQRDSAMYRCASSFGTVQETQYFGPGTRLLVL.

The V call is TRBV27, the J call TRBJ1-1; no reliable D call. Germline CDR1 is MNHEY and CDR2 is SMNVEV (reference sequence). The V end lost 2 bases, the J end lost 6 bases, and 10 bases lay between the germline ends. This CDR3 region has 13 residues. CDR3 loop: CASSLRGPAEAFF. Here the CDR3 DNA reads TGTGCCAGCAGTTTAAGAGGGCCGGCTGAAGCTTTCTTT.

The CDR3 reads CATSRGANPNTEAFF. CDR3 sequence (DNA): TGTGCCACCAGCAGAGGAGCCAACCCGAACACTGAAGCTTTCTTT. The chain has TRBV15 and TRBJ1-1; unclear D gene. Germline lookup yields CDR1 LNHNV and CDR2 YYDKDF (reference sequence). Between the trimmed V and J ends, which lost 1 base and 1 base, there was a span of 10 bases. The CDR3 is 15 residues long.

The chain employs TRBV5-1 and TRBJ1-2; no definite D call. Trimming left V 9 bases short and J 0 bases short, with 18 bases between. Germline-derived CDR1 and CDR2 are SGHRS and YFSETQ. CDR3 length equals 15 residues. CDR3 region: CATKVQATANYGYTF. The CDR3 bases are TGCGCCACCAAGGTACAAGCAACAGCTAACTATGGCTACACCTTC.

This chain connects TRBV30 to TRBJ2-2; 8 bases align to TRBD1. Germline V lookup: CDR1 GTSNPN, CDR2 SVGIG (reference sequence). The CDR3 consists of 14 residues. V lost 2 bases to trimming and J lost 4 bases; unmatched junction nucleotides: 3. CDR3 bases: TGTGCCTGGAGTATTACAGGGGGCACCGGGGAGCTGTTTTTT. This gives the protein CAWSITGGTGELFF.

The CDR3 nucleotides are TGTGCTAGTGGTTTGGTACACGGGGGACTCTATGGCTACACCTTC. Protein: CASGLVHGGLYGYTF. The J gene is TRBJ1-2, the V gene TRBV12-5, with D possibly being TRBD1 (5 bases). Germline CDR1 LGHNT, CDR2 FRNRAP. V lost 0 bases to trimming and J lost 4 bases, with 12 bases between them. The CDR3 has 15 amino acids. The full variable domain, with the rest looked up from reference TRBV12-5 and TRBJ1-2, is DARVTQTPRHKVTEMGQEVTMRCQPILGHNTVFWYRQTMMQGLELLAYFRNRAPLDDSGMPKDRFSAEMPDATLATLKIQPSEPRDSAVYFCASGLVHGGLYGYTFGSGTRLTVV.